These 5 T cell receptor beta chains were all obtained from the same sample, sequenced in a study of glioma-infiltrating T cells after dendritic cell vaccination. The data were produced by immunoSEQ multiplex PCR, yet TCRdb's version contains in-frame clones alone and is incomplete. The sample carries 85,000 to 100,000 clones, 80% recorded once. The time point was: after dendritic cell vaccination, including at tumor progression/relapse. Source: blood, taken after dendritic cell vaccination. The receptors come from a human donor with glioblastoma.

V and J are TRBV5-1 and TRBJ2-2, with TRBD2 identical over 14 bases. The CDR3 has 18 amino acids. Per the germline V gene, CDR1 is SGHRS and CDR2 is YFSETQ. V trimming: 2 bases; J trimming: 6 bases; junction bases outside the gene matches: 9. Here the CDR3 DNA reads TGCGCCAGCAGCTTTCCAGGACTAGCGGGAGGAGGGCCCGGGGAGCTGTTTTTT. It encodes CASSFPGLAGGGPGELFF.

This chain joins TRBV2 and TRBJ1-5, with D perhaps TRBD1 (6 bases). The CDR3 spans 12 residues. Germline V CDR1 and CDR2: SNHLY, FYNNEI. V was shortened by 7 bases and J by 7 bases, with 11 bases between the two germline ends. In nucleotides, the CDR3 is TGTGCCAGCAAACAGGGCGAGCAGCCCCAGCATTTT. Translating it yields CASKQGEQPQHF.

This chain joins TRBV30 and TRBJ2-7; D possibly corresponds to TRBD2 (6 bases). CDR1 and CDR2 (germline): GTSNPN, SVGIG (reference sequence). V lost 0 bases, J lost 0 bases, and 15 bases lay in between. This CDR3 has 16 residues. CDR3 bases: TGTGCCTGGAGTGTATGGCCCGGGGGAAGCTCCTACGAGCAGTACTTC. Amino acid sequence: CAWSVWPGGSSYEQYF.

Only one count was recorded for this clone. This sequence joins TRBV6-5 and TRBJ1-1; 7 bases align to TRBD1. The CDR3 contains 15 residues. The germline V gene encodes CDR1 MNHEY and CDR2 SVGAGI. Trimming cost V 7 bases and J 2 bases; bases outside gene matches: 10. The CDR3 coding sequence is TGTGCCAGCATGACTCGACAGGGAACTAACACTGAAGCTTTCTTT. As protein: CASMTRQGTNTEAFF.

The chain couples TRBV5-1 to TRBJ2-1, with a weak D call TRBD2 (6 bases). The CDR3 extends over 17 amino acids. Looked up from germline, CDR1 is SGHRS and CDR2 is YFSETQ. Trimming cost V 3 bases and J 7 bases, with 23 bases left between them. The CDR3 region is CASSSIRGSGGFNEQFF. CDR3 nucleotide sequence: TGCGCCAGCAGCTCCATTCGGGGTAGCGGAGGATTTAATGAGCAGTTCTTC.